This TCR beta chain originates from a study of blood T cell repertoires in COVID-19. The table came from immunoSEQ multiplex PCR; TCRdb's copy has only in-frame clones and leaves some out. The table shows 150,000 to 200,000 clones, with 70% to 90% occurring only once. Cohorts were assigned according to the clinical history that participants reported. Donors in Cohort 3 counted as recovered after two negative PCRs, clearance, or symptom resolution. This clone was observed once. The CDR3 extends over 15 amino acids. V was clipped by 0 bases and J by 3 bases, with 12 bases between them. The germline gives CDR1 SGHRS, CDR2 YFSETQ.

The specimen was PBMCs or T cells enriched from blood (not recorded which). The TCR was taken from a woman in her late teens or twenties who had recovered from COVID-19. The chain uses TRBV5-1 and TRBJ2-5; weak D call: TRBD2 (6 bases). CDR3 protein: CASSLANLAEETQYF. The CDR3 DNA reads TGCGCCAGCAGCTTGGCCAATTTAGCGGAAGAGACCCAGTACTTC.